A single sample gave rise to the 28 T cell receptor beta chains below, sequenced in a study of cytomegalovirus exposure and HLA in healthy donors. 60 Vbeta and 13 Jbeta primers were used in PCR. Method: immunoSEQ multiplex PCR; TCRdb's copy keeps in-frame clones and lacks some. The sample shows about 71,000 clones, around 70% of them seen only once. The sequenced sample consisted of PBMCs. Source of these receptors: a man in his forties in good health and CMV-seropositive.

The chain combines TRBV30 with TRBJ2-7; D unresolved. The length of the CDR3 is 12 residues. The germline V and J ends were trimmed by 0 bases and 3 bases, with 6 bases remaining between them. Germline V CDR1 and CDR2: GTSNPN, SVGIG (reference sequence). The DNA of the CDR3 is TGTGCCTGGAGTGTACTTAGCTACGAGCAGTACTTC. Its translation is CAWSVLSYEQYF.

The V call is TRBV6-6, the J call TRBJ2-1; possibly TRBD2 for D (6 bases). V dropped 5 bases and J dropped 5 bases, with 19 bases sitting between them. There are 16 residues in the CDR3. The germline V gene has CDR1 MNHNY and CDR2 SVGAGI (reference sequence). The CDR3 bases are TGTGCCAGCAGTCAGATCTCCGGGACTTTTGACAATGAGCAGTTCTTC. Its translation: CASSQISGTFDNEQFF.

This clone showed up just a few times. J is TRBJ1-2 and V is TRBV27; possible D gene TRBD1, 6 bases. This CDR3 region has 13 residues. V lost 10 bases to trimming and J lost 7 bases, with 19 bases between them. The germline CDR1 and CDR2 sequences are MNHEY and SMNVEV (reference sequence). Here the CDR3 reads CATSDGTSVGYTF. CDR3 in DNA: TGTGCCACCTCGGACGGGACATCGGTTGGCTACACCTTC.

This clone was seen a handful of times. The genes are TRBV5-5 and TRBJ2-7; D remains unclear. V was shortened by 6 bases and J by 4 bases, with 8 bases between the two germline ends. CDR1 is SGHKS and CDR2 is YYEKEE in the germline V gene (reference sequence). CDR3 length equals 11 residues. CDR3 nucleotides: TGTGCCAGCACAAACTTATACGAGCAGTACTTC. Translated, it gives CASTNLYEQYF.

The rearrangement uses TRBV7-8 and TRBJ1-5; D is possibly TRBD1 (6 bases). Germline V gene sequence: CDR1 SGHVS, CDR2 FQNEAQ. Trimming removed 6 bases from V and 0 bases from J, with 12 bases in between. The CDR3 has 15 amino acids. CDR3 nucleotide sequence: TGTGCCAGCAGTCAGGACAGTCATAGCAATCAGCCCCAGCATTTT. Its translation: CASSQDSHSNQPQHF.

J is TRBJ1-1 and V is TRBV5-1, with TRBD1 identical over 9 bases. Germline V gives CDR1 SGHRS, CDR2 YFSETQ. There are 16 residues in the CDR3. V lost 4 bases and J lost 5; bases outside the gene matches: 12. Here the CDR3 DNA reads TGCGCCAGCAGCACATCCGGGACAGGGTTAGGGACTGAAGCTTTCTTT. This translates into CASSTSGTGLGTEAFF.

This clone was recorded a few times. The chain has TRBV7-2 and TRBJ1-2, with D possibly being TRBD1 (6 bases). This CDR3 has 13 amino acids. V gave up 4 bases and J gave up 8 bases, with 14 bases separating them. The germline V gene encodes CDR1 SGHTA and CDR2 FQGNSA. The CDR3 here is CASSSGQRLGYTF. DNA of the CDR3: TGTGCCAGCAGCTCCGGACAGCGTTTGGGCTACACCTTC.

The rearrangement uses TRBV16 and TRBJ2-1; TRBD2 agrees at 10 bases. V lost 5 bases to trimming and J lost 1 base; unmatched junction nucleotides: 11. The CDR3 contains 18 residues. Germline V gene data show CDR1 as KGHSY and CDR2 as FQNENV. CDR3 sequence reads: CASSEIAGGPISYNEQFF. As DNA, the CDR3 is TGTGCCAGCAGCGAGATAGCGGGGGGTCCCATTTCCTACAATGAGCAGTTCTTC.

The J gene is TRBJ2-1, the V gene TRBV10-3; the D gene is possibly TRBD2 (5 bases). V was pared by 3 bases and J by 8 bases, with 8 bases between. This CDR3 region has 12 residues. Germline CDR1 ENHRY, CDR2 SYGVKD. CDR3 sequence: CAISDTSYEQFF. The CDR3 coding sequence is TGTGCCATCAGTGATACTAGTTATGAGCAGTTCTTC.

The chain couples TRBV29-1 to TRBJ1-1; tentatively, D is TRBD1 (5 bases). CDR3 length: 12 residues. Germline CDR1 is SQVTM and CDR2 is ANQGSEA. CDR3 nucleotides: TGCATCGTGGGACTCCCGAACACTGAAGCTTTCTTT. Protein product: CIVGLPNTEAFF.

The chain has TRBV28 and TRBJ2-7; maybe TRBD1 (6 bases). The CDR3 loop spans 15 amino acids. Germline assignment: CDR1 MDHEN and CDR2 SYDVKM. Trimming removed 4 bases from V and 0 bases from J, with 13 bases in between. The DNA for the CDR3 is TGTGCCAGCAGTTCCCCGAGGGGGTCCTCCTACGAGCAGTACTTC. It encodes CASSSPRGSSYEQYF.

There are a few counts of this clone. The chain joins TRBV13 to TRBJ1-1; D is unresolved. The germline V gene has CDR1 PRHDT and CDR2 FYEKMQ (reference sequence). This CDR3 is 13 amino acids long. V dropped 0 bases and J dropped 7 bases, with 9 bases sitting between them. Here the CDR3 reads CASSLGPEYEAFF. CDR3 nucleotides: TGTGCCAGCAGCTTAGGCCCGGAGTATGAAGCTTTCTTT. Complete variable domain (other parts from reference TRBV13 and TRBJ1-1): AAGVIQSPRHLIKEKRETATLKCYPIPRHDTVYWYQQGPGQDPQFLISFYEKMQSDKGSIPDRFSAQQFSDYHSELNMSSLELGDSALYFCASSLGPEYEAFFGQGTRLTVV.

This clone was counted once. V and J are TRBV7-8 and TRBJ2-7; D unresolved. V lost 0 bases to trimming and J lost 0 bases, with 3 bases between them. The CDR3 is 13 amino acids. Germline assignment: CDR1 SGHVS and CDR2 FQNEAQ. The CDR3 DNA is TGTGCCAGCAGCTTAGCGGCCTCCTACGAGCAGTACTTC. Protein: CASSLAASYEQYF.

The gene calls are TRBV7-8 and TRBJ1-2; tentative D call: TRBD1 (5 bases). Trimming took 0 bases from V and 4 from J, leaving 15 bases between them. This CDR3 region has 16 residues. The germline CDR1 and CDR2 sequences are SGHVS and FQNEAQ. In nucleotides, the CDR3 is TGTGCCAGCAGCTTAGCGCCCCGGGGGGAACCCTATGGCTACACCTTC. Amino acid sequence: CASSLAPRGEPYGYTF.

The V gene is TRBV6-1, the J gene TRBJ2-2; D may be TRBD1 (5 bases). This CDR3 has 13 amino acids. Trimming removed 9 bases at V and 5 bases at J, with 13 bases between. Germline CDR1 is MNHNS and CDR2 is SASEGT. CDR3 DNA sequence: TGTGCCAGTAAATTACAGGAGACCGGGGAGCTGTTTTTT. Protein product: CASKLQETGELFF.

Here the CDR3 reads CAWTPTGPGLGNQPQHF. CDR3 sequence (DNA): TGTGCCTGGACCCCGACAGGGCCCGGGTTGGGCAATCAGCCCCAGCATTTT. The chain is built from TRBV30 and TRBJ1-5; 7 bases fit TRBD1. With V trimmed by 4 bases and J by 2 bases, 14 bases remained unmatched. Per the germline V gene, CDR1 is GTSNPN and CDR2 is SVGIG (reference sequence). This CDR3 is built from 17 residues.

The CDR3 bases are TGTGCCAGCAGTGGTGGGTCCTTCACAGGGATTCAGCCCCAGCATTTT. This translates into CASSGGSFTGIQPQHF. The gene calls are TRBV6-1 and TRBJ1-5; a weak D match, TRBD1 (6 bases). The V gene lost 4 bases and the J gene lost 6 bases, with 19 bases spanning the gap. In germline, CDR1 is MNHNS, CDR2 SASEGT. The CDR3 extends over 16 amino acids.

This rearrangement joins TRBV13 to TRBJ2-1; 10 nucleotides agree with TRBD2. Germline CDR1 reads PRHDT; CDR2 reads FYEKMQ (reference sequence). The V segment lost 5 bases and the J segment 5 bases; nucleotides outside the gene matches: 9. The CDR3 has 16 amino acids. The CDR3 protein is CASSGGLAAMNNEQFF. As DNA, the CDR3 is TGTGCCAGCAGCGGTGGACTAGCGGCCATGAACAATGAGCAGTTCTTC.

In this sample, this clone turned up a few times. The V call is TRBV6-6, the J call TRBJ1-1; tentative D call: TRBD1 (5 bases). CDR3 length equals 16 residues. Trimming cost V 7 bases and J 0 bases, with 18 bases left between them. Germline V CDR1 and CDR2: MNHNY, SVGAGI (reference sequence). CDR3 DNA: TGTGCCAGCACGGATGGCTCGGGGGGGTTGAACACTGAAGCTTTCTTT. Amino acids: CASTDGSGGLNTEAFF.

The chain employs TRBV28 and TRBJ1-1, with 7 nucleotides matching TRBD1. The germline V gene has CDR1 MDHEN and CDR2 SYDVKM. This CDR3 is 15 amino acids long. Unmatched junction bases numbered 10, after V lost 6 bases and J lost 3 bases. CDR3 nucleotides: TGTGCCAGCAGATCGCCGGGACAGCTGTACACTGAAGCTTTCTTT. It encodes CASRSPGQLYTEAFF.

CDR3 sequence (DNA): TGTGCCAGCAGCTTGGGACAGTTCTACGAGCAGTACTTC. Translation gives CASSLGQFYEQYF. This chain uses TRBV7-8 with TRBJ2-7; 7 bases are a match to TRBD1. From germline, CDR1 is SGHVS and CDR2 FQNEAQ. The CDR3 runs 13 residues. V lost 3 bases, J lost 3 bases, and 2 bases stayed unmatched.

The DNA of the CDR3 is TGCGCCAGCACCAGTAAGACAGCCGAAGCCAAAAACATTCAGTACTTC. Encoded protein: CASTSKTAEAKNIQYF. This chain joins TRBV10-2 and TRBJ2-4; D is perhaps TRBD1 (5 bases). Germline CDR1 and CDR2: WSHSY and SAAADI. This CDR3 is 16 amino acids long. V was shortened by 7 bases and J by 0 bases, with 16 bases between the two germline ends.

The chain couples TRBV18 to TRBJ1-1; D possibly corresponds to TRBD1 (6 bases). This CDR3 has 13 residues. Germline V CDR1 and CDR2: KGHSH, LQKENI. V lost 8 bases, J lost 1 base, and 11 bases lay in between. The CDR3 reads CASNGQKNTEAFF. CDR3 DNA sequence: TGTGCCAGCAATGGACAGAAGAACACTGAAGCTTTCTTT.

In this sample, this clone turned up a few times. V gene TRBV6-6 combines with J gene TRBJ1-6; TRBD1 aligns across 9 bases. Per germline, CDR1 MNHNY and CDR2 SVGAGI (reference sequence). The V and J ends lost 6 bases and 10 bases, in that order; junction bases with no gene match: 4. The CDR3 runs to 13 residues. CDR3 coding DNA: TGTGCCAGCAGGGGACAGGGAGGGTCACCCCTCCACTTT. Protein: CASRGQGGSPLHF.

This clone turned up a few times. The V call is TRBV2, the J call TRBJ1-3, with D possibly being TRBD1 (5 bases). Germline V gives CDR1 SNHLY, CDR2 FYNNEI. Trimming shortened V by 6 bases and J by 0 bases, and 12 bases separated the two germline ends. The CDR3 length is 15 residues. CDR3 region: CASREQANSGNTIYF. The CDR3 DNA follows: TGTGCCAGCAGAGAACAGGCTAACTCTGGAAACACCATATATTTT.

The chain couples TRBV9 to TRBJ2-3; no clear D gene. V lost 4 bases and J 1 base, leaving 10 bases between the germline ends. CDR1 and CDR2 from the germline V gene are SGDLS and YYNGEE. The CDR3 runs to 14 residues. CDR3 DNA sequence: TGTGCCAGCAGCACGCAAACGGGCACAGATACGCAGTATTTT. This gives the protein CASSTQTGTDTQYF.

The rearrangement uses TRBV13 and TRBJ1-6; TRBD1 matches at 9 bases. J gave up 5 bases and V 5 bases, and 4 bases lay outside the gene matches. The CDR3 covers 15 residues. Per the germline V gene, CDR1 is PRHDT and CDR2 is FYEKMQ (reference sequence). CDR3 coding DNA: TGTGCCAGCAGCAATTGGACAGGGGATAATTCACCCCTCCACTTT. Protein product: CASSNWTGDNSPLHF.

The chain uses TRBV6-5 and TRBJ2-7, with 7 bases identical to TRBD1. The junction had 5 bases not matched to a gene; V was cut back by 4 bases and J by 5 bases. The CDR3 sequence is 13 residues long. In germline, CDR1 is MNHEY, CDR2 SVGAGI. CDR3 sequence reads: CASSFPGGNEQYF. The DNA for the CDR3 is TGTGCCAGCAGTTTCCCAGGGGGAAACGAGCAGTACTTC.